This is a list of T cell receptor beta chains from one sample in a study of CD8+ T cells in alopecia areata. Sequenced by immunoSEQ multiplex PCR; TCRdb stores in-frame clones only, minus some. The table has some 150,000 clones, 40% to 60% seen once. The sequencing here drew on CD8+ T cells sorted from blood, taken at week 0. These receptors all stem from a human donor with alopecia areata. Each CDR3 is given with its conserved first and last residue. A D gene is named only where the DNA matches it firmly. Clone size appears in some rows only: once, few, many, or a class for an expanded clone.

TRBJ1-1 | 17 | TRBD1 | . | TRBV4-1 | CASSQDRGGARDTEAFF | TGCGCCAGCAGCCAAGATCGAGGGGGCGCAAGGGACACTGAAGCTTTCTTT
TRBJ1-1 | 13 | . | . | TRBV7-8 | CASSESKNTEAFF | TGTGCCAGCAGCGAATCTAAAAACACTGAAGCTTTCTTT
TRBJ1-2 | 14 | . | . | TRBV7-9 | CASSSGGTYYGYTF | TGTGCCAGCAGCTCGGGGGGCACTTACTATGGCTACACCTTC
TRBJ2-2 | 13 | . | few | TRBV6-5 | CASSPGPPGELFF | TGTGCCAGCAGCCCGGGACCCCCAGGGGAGCTGTTTTTT
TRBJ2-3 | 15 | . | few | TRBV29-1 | CSVEGLDPSTDTQYF | TGCAGCGTTGAAGGTTTGGACCCTAGCACAGATACGCAGTATTTT
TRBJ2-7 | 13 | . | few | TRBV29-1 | CSVLTDLSYEQYF | TGCAGCGTTTTGACAGACCTCTCCTACGAGCAGTACTTC
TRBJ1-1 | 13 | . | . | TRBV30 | CAWSVGLNTEAFF | TGTGCCTGGAGTGTCGGCCTGAACACTGAAGCTTTCTTT
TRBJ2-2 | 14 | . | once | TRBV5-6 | CASSWGRTTGELFF | TGTGCCAGCAGCTGGGGCAGGACCACAGGGGAGCTGTTTTTT
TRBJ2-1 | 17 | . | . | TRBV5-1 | CASSLRGEGTPLGEQFF | TGCGCCAGCAGCTTGCGGGGTGAGGGGACGCCGCTGGGTGAGCAGTTCTTC
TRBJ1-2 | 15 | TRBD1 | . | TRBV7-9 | CATRKEQGSNYGYTF | TGTGCCACCAGGAAAGAACAGGGGTCTAACTATGGCTACACCTTC
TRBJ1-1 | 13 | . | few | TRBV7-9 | CASSPITDPEAFF | TGTGCCAGCAGCCCGATCACGGACCCTGAAGCTTTCTTT
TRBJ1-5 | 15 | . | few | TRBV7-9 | CASSLGAGITQPQHF | TGTGCCAGCAGCTTGGGGGCAGGGATCACTCAGCCCCAGCATTTT
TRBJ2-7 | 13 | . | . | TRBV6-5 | CASSYSIWREQYF | TGTGCCAGCAGTTACTCGATTTGGAGGGAGCAGTACTTC
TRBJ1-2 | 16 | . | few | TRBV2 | CASSDQAFLSNYGYTF | TGTGCCAGCAGTGATCAGGCGTTCCTATCTAACTATGGCTACACCTTC
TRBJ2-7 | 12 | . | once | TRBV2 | CASKVVGGEQYF | TGTGCCAGCAAGGTAGTGGGCGGCGAGCAGTACTTC
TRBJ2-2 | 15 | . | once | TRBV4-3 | CASSQDGEGTGELFF | TGCGCCAGCAGCCAAGATGGCGAGGGGACCGGGGAGCTGTTTTTT
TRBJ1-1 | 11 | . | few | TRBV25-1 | CASALGFQAFF | TGTGCCAGCGCTTTAGGGTTCCAAGCTTTCTTT
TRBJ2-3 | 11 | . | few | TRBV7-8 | CASSNTDTQYF | TGTGCCAGCAGCAACACAGATACGCAGTATTTT
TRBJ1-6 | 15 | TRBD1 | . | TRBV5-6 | CASSPGQGENSPLHF | TGTGCCAGCAGCCCGGGACAGGGGGAAAATTCACCCCTCCACTTT
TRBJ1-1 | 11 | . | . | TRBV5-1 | CASSLGTEAFF | TGCGCCAGCAGCTTGGGAACTGAAGCTTTCTTT
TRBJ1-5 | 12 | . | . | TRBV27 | CASSRSNQPQHF | TGTGCCAGCAGTCGGTCAAATCAGCCCCAGCATTTT
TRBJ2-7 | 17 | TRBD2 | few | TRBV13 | CASSLPTGTRASYEQYF | TGTGCCAGCAGCCTCCCTACCGGGACTAGGGCGTCCTACGAGCAGTACTTC
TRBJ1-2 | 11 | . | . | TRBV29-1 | CSVVVSNGYTF | TGCAGCGTTGTAGTATCGAATGGCTACACCTTC
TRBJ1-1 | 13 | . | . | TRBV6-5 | CASSYSENTEAFF | TGTGCCAGCAGTTACTCGGAGAACACTGAAGCTTTCTTT
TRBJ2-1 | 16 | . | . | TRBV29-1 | CSVEDWGDGSSNEQFF | TGCAGCGTTGAAGACTGGGGGGACGGGTCGAGCAATGAGCAGTTCTTC